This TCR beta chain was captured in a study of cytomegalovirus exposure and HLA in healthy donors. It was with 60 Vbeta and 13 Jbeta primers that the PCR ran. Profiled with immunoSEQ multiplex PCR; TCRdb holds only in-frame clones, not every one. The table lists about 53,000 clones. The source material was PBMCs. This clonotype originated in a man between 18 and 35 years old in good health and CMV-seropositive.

The CDR3 loop reads CASSREGGIPIGNQPQHF. DNA of the CDR3: TGTGCCAGCTCACGAGAGGGGGGGATACCTATAGGCAATCAGCCCCAGCATTTT. The V gene is TRBV18, the J gene TRBJ1-5; TRBD1 is a possible D gene (6 bases). Trimming pared 4 bases from V and 2 bases from J, leaving 21 bases between. CDR3 length: 18 amino acids. The germline CDR1 and CDR2 sequences are KGHSH and LQKENI.